This T cell receptor beta chain emerged from a study of STAT5B mutations in CD4+ large granular lymphocyte leukemia. Study-wide context: Among healthy donors, a particular HLA allele went with more CDR3 'QG' motifs.

Germline V lookup: CDR1 SGHDT, CDR2 YYEEEE. The CDR3 is made up of 16 amino acids. J lost 6 bases, V lost 0 bases, and 7 bases had no gene match. Using immunoSEQ multiplex PCR, the repertoire was profiled, and TCRdb retains in-frame clones only, with some absent. The sample shows roughly 29,000 clones, 60% to 85% of them seen only once. The study, taken as a whole, reports: 8/27 top patient clones versus 2/35 control clones were TRBV06-family. Patient CD4-sorted repertoires stayed more clonal than healthy ones after leukemic-clone removal.

Buffy coats from healthy blood donors served as controls. Comments on this clone: What it binds is not known.

The sequencing input was CD4+ T cells from blood buffy coats. The J gene is TRBJ2-2, the V gene TRBV5-6; the match to TRBD2 covers 8 bases. This clonotype originated in a human donor in good health. For the CDR3, the DNA is TGTGCCAGCAGCTTGGCGGGGGGGCTCGTTGCCGGGGAGCTGTTTTTT. Protein sequence: CASSLAGGLVAGELFF.